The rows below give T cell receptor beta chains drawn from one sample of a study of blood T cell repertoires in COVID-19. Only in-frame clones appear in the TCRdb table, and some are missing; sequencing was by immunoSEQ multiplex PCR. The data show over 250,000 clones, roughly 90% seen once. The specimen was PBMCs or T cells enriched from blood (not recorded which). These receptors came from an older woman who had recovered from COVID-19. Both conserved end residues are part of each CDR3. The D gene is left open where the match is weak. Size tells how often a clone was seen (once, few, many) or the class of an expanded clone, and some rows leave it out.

CDR3nt: TGTGCCAGCAGCTTGGGCGGGGGGGTCTACACAGATACGCAGTATTTT
CDR3aa: CASSLGGGVYTDTQYF
abundance: NA
j_gene: TRBJ2-3
v_gene: TRBV5-4
d_gene: TRBD2

CDR3nt: TGTGCCTGGAGTAAGGCCTATGGGACAGGGGTATATGAAAAACTGTTTTTT
CDR3aa: CAWSKAYGTGVYEKLFF
abundance: NA
j_gene: TRBJ1-4
v_gene: TRBV30
d_gene: TRBD1

CDR3nt: TGTGCCAGCAGTTGGGACAGGGCCTACGAGCAGTACTTC
CDR3aa: CASSWDRAYEQYF
abundance: NA
j_gene: TRBJ2-7
v_gene: TRBV11-2
d_gene: TRBD1

CDR3nt: TGTGCCAGTATCCCCGGTACTGAAGCTTTCTTT
CDR3aa: CASIPGTEAFF
abundance: NA
j_gene: TRBJ1-1
v_gene: TRBV2
d_gene: NA

CDR3nt: TGTGCCAGCAGTTATATAGGGGCAAGTTCACCCCTCCACTTT
CDR3aa: CASSYIGASSPLHF
abundance: NA
j_gene: TRBJ1-6
v_gene: TRBV27
d_gene: NA

CDR3nt: TGTGCCAGCAGCTCAGATTACTACGAGCAGTACTTC
CDR3aa: CASSSDYYEQYF
abundance: NA
j_gene: TRBJ2-7
v_gene: TRBV7-9
d_gene: NA

CDR3nt: TGTGCCAGCAGTACGACTGGGACAGGGAACTCCTACGAGCAGTACTTC
CDR3aa: CASSTTGTGNSYEQYF
abundance: NA
j_gene: TRBJ2-7
v_gene: TRBV28
d_gene: TRBD1

CDR3nt: TGTGCCAGCAGCTCAGAGGAGGATACGCAGTATTTT
CDR3aa: CASSSEEDTQYF
abundance: NA
j_gene: TRBJ2-3
v_gene: TRBV11-3
d_gene: NA

CDR3nt: TGTGCCAGCAGCAAATTAAGACAACAAGAGACCCAGTACTTC
CDR3aa: CASSKLRQQETQYF
abundance: NA
j_gene: TRBJ2-5
v_gene: TRBV28
d_gene: NA

CDR3nt: TGTGCCAGCAGCCGAACAGGCTATGGCTACACCTTC
CDR3aa: CASSRTGYGYTF
abundance: once
j_gene: TRBJ1-2
v_gene: TRBV14
d_gene: NA

CDR3nt: TGTGCCAGCAGTTCCCCCAATCCAGGGGTTTCACCCCTCCACTTT
CDR3aa: CASSSPNPGVSPLHF
abundance: NA
j_gene: TRBJ1-6
v_gene: TRBV27
d_gene: NA

CDR3nt: TGTGCCAGTAGCATGAGCACTGAAGCTTTCTTT
CDR3aa: CASSMSTEAFF
abundance: NA
j_gene: TRBJ1-1
v_gene: TRBV19
d_gene: NA

CDR3nt: TGTGCCACCAGTGATTTTCGGACTAGCGGGAGAAATGAGCAGTTCTTC
CDR3aa: CATSDFRTSGRNEQFF
abundance: once
j_gene: TRBJ2-1
v_gene: TRBV24-1
d_gene: TRBD2

CDR3nt: TGTGCCAGCAGCCAAGGGACGGCCGAGGGTTCACCCCTCCACTTT
CDR3aa: CASSQGTAEGSPLHF
abundance: NA
j_gene: TRBJ1-6
v_gene: TRBV4-2
d_gene: NA

CDR3nt: TGCGCCAGCAGCCCCGGTCTCCTAGGTGGCAATCAGCCCCAGCATTTT
CDR3aa: CASSPGLLGGNQPQHF
abundance: few
j_gene: TRBJ1-5
v_gene: TRBV5-1
d_gene: NA

CDR3nt: TGCGCCAGCAGTGAGTCACGAGGAGTTGAGTATAATTCACCCCTCCACTTT
CDR3aa: CASSESRGVEYNSPLHF
abundance: NA
j_gene: TRBJ1-6
v_gene: TRBV10-2
d_gene: NA

CDR3nt: TGTGCCAGCAGTTCACCGAGCGGGAGCGGTTACAATGAGCAGTTCTTC
CDR3aa: CASSSPSGSGYNEQFF
abundance: NA
j_gene: TRBJ2-1
v_gene: TRBV28
d_gene: TRBD2

CDR3nt: TGTGCCAGCAGTACCCAGGGGTTACCCACTGAAGCTTTCTTT
CDR3aa: CASSTQGLPTEAFF
abundance: NA
j_gene: TRBJ1-1
v_gene: TRBV27
d_gene: NA

CDR3nt: TGTGCCAGCAGTTTGACAGGGGGCGTAGATAGAACTAATGAAAAACTGTTTTTT
CDR3aa: CASSLTGGVDRTNEKLFF
abundance: NA
j_gene: TRBJ1-4
v_gene: TRBV28
d_gene: TRBD1

CDR3nt: TGTGCCAGCGGAGGACTAGCGGGGGGGGCAGCCCATACGCAGTATTTT
CDR3aa: CASGGLAGGAAHTQYF
abundance: NA
j_gene: TRBJ2-3
v_gene: TRBV27
d_gene: TRBD2

CDR3nt: TGCGCCAGCAGCGGGACTAGAGAGACCGGGGAGCTGTTTTTT
CDR3aa: CASSGTRETGELFF
abundance: NA
j_gene: TRBJ2-2
v_gene: TRBV5-1
d_gene: TRBD2

CDR3nt: TGTGCCAGCAGCTTAGGGGCAGCCTACGAGCAGTACTTC
CDR3aa: CASSLGAAYEQYF
abundance: NA
j_gene: TRBJ2-7
v_gene: TRBV13
d_gene: NA

CDR3nt: TGTGCCAGCAGATTCTGGAGACAAGAGACCCAGTACTTC
CDR3aa: CASRFWRQETQYF
abundance: NA
j_gene: TRBJ2-5
v_gene: TRBV28
d_gene: NA

CDR3nt: TGTGCCAGCTCACCGGGGACTAGAAGGTCCTACGAGCAGTACTTC
CDR3aa: CASSPGTRRSYEQYF
abundance: NA
j_gene: TRBJ2-7
v_gene: TRBV18
d_gene: TRBD2

CDR3nt: TGTGCCAGCAGTGGAGTCCGACAGGGATCCTATGGCTACACCTTC
CDR3aa: CASSGVRQGSYGYTF
abundance: once
j_gene: TRBJ1-2
v_gene: TRBV27
d_gene: TRBD1

CDR3nt: TGTGCCAGCAGCCAGGGGGTGAACACTGAAGCTTTCTTT
CDR3aa: CASSQGVNTEAFF
abundance: once
j_gene: TRBJ1-1
v_gene: TRBV2
d_gene: TRBD1

CDR3nt: TGTGCCAGTAGTATGGGACAGGGTGTTGAAAAACTGTTTTTT
CDR3aa: CASSMGQGVEKLFF
abundance: once
j_gene: TRBJ1-4
v_gene: TRBV19
d_gene: TRBD1